The 28 T cell receptor beta chains given below trace back to one sample, sequenced in a study of T cells in Graves' hyperthyroidism and ophthalmopathy. Authors of the study amplified TCR beta CDR3 regions from RNA transcripts. First-round RT-PCR of the TCR CDR3 relied on the HTBI primer set. TCRdb re-derived calls from the multiplex PCR reads in MiXCR, one entry per CDR3 protein. The sample carries some 420,000 distinct CDR3 sequences, roughly 15% recorded once. The sample was blood. The receptor set was obtained from a woman under 30 with Graves' hyperthyroidism.

V is TRBV15 and J is TRBJ1-1; the match to TRBD1 covers 7 bases. Germline values: CDR1 LNHNV, CDR2 YYDKDF (reference sequence). The V gene end was trimmed by 3 bases and the J gene end by 2 bases; junction bases not matched to a gene: 6. The CDR3 runs to 15 residues. DNA for the CDR3: TGTGCCACCAGCAGGGGAACAGGGGCCAACACTGAAGCTTTCTTT. Translation: CATSRGTGANTEAFF.

This clonotype was detected ten times or more. The chain carries TRBV28 and TRBJ1-2; D remains ambiguous. The CDR3 has 16 residues. Germline loops: CDR1 MDHEN, CDR2 SYDVKM. The germline V and J ends were trimmed by 7 bases and 4 bases, with 22 bases remaining between them. This CDR3 is CASTSNTILGPYGYTF. The CDR3 nucleotides read TGTGCCAGCACCTCTAACACAATCTTAGGCCCCTATGGCTACACCTTC.

The V gene is TRBV6-1, the J gene TRBJ2-2; D perhaps matches TRBD1 (5 bases). Trimming took 5 bases from V and 2 from J, leaving 12 bases between them. The germline gives CDR1 MNHNS, CDR2 SASEGT. CDR3 length equals 15 residues. For the CDR3, the DNA is TGTGCCAGCAGTACCCGACAGCCCAACACCGGGGAGCTGTTTTTT. Translation gives CASSTRQPNTGELFF.

At least ten counts were recorded for this clonotype. V is TRBV12-3 or TRBV12-4 and J is TRBJ1-1; weak D call: TRBD1 (5 bases). V was clipped by 6 bases and J by 1 base, with 15 bases between them. The CDR3 totals 15 residues. The CDR3 sequence: CASSPPGRANTEAFF. CDR3 coding DNA: TGTGCCAGCAGCCCGCCGGGGCGGGCGAACACTGAAGCTTTCTTT.

Many counts were recorded for this clonotype. The rearrangement links TRBV12-3 or TRBV12-4 to TRBJ2-1; 7 bases agree with TRBD1. This CDR3 has 21 residues. Unmatched junction bases numbered 25, after V lost 5 bases and J lost 3 bases. The CDR3 is CASSPPLDGTAEPSNYNEQFF. Here the CDR3 DNA reads TGTGCCAGCAGTCCCCCCCTGGACGGGACAGCCGAACCTTCAAACTACAATGAGCAGTTCTTC.

The rearrangement links TRBV20-1 to TRBJ2-3, with D possibly being TRBD1 or TRBD2 (5 bases each). The germline gives CDR1 DFQATT, CDR2 SNEGSKA (reference sequence). V was cut by 0 bases and J by 2 bases, with 18 bases left in between. The CDR3 is 17 residues long. CDR3 sequence: CSARDPGAPGHTDTQYF. The CDR3 nucleotides are TGCAGTGCTAGAGATCCCGGGGCCCCGGGCCACACAGATACGCAGTATTTT.

This clonotype was picked up many times. V and J are TRBV12-3 or TRBV12-4 and TRBJ1-1; D is undetermined. This CDR3 region has 13 residues. Trimming took 3 bases from V and 0 from J, leaving 5 bases between them. In DNA form, the CDR3 reads TGTGCCAGCAGTTTTCGGCTGAACACTGAAGCTTTCTTT. Amino acids: CASSFRLNTEAFF.

This clonotype has at least ten counts. This chain connects TRBV20-1 to TRBJ2-7, with D maybe TRBD2 (5 bases). From germline, CDR1 is DFQATT and CDR2 SNEGSKA (reference sequence). This CDR3 contains 12 residues. The V end lost 5 bases, the J end lost 2 bases, and 10 bases lay between the germline ends. The CDR3 loop reads CSAPGRTYEQYF. The DNA of the CDR3 is TGCAGTGCTCCGGGAAGAACCTACGAGCAGTACTTC.

V usage is TRBV4-3 and J usage is TRBJ2-7; unclear D gene. Germline CDR1 LGHNA, CDR2 YSLEER. Trimming shortened V by 0 bases and J by 1 base, and 10 bases separated the two germline ends. The CDR3 length is 15 residues. In nucleotides, the CDR3 is TGCGCCAGCAGCCAAGAAATATCCACGTCCTACGAGCAGTACTTC. As protein: CASSQEISTSYEQYF.

This clonotype appeared a few times. The gene calls are TRBV4-1 and TRBJ2-7, with D perhaps given as TRBD1 or TRBD2 (5 bases each). The CDR3 runs to 17 residues. In germline, CDR1 is MGHRA, CDR2 YSYEKL. V shed 0 bases and J shed 7 bases, with 22 bases lying between them. CDR3: CASSQDLPTYDWGEQYF. In nucleotides, the CDR3 is TGCGCCAGCAGCCAAGATCTCCCTACTTACGACTGGGGGGAGCAGTACTTC.

V and J are TRBV30 and TRBJ2-4; perhaps TRBD1 as D (6 bases). Trimming shortened V by 5 bases and J by 2 bases, and 16 bases separated the two germline ends. The germline gives CDR1 GTSNPN, CDR2 SVGIG (reference sequence). The CDR3 consists of 15 residues. CDR3: CAWGDTGKPKNIQYF. As DNA, the CDR3 is TGTGCCTGGGGGGATACAGGGAAACCCAAAAACATTCAGTACTTC.

This clonotype was counted many times. This chain connects TRBV7-2 to TRBJ2-5; TRBD2 matches at 10 bases. V shed 3 bases, J shed 4 bases, and the junction held 8 bases outside the gene matches. The germline gives CDR1 SGHTA, CDR2 FQGNSA. CDR3 length: 16 residues. In DNA form, the CDR3 reads TGTGCCAGCAGCTTCTCTAGCGGGAGTGCAGGAGAGACCCAGTACTTC. Translated: CASSFSSGSAGETQYF.

This clonotype has a handful of counts. This chain joins TRBV24-1 and TRBJ2-1; TRBD2 aligns across 8 bases. The V and J ends lost 5 bases and 8 bases, in that order; junction bases with no gene match: 13. The germline CDR1 and CDR2 sequences are KGHDR and SFDVKD. There are 16 residues in the CDR3. CDR3 bases: TGTGCCACCAGTGCCCCCCCGGGTAGCGGGAAGTATGAGCAGTTCTTC. Translation: CATSAPPGSGKYEQFF.

This clonotype was observed a handful of times. The chain has TRBV15 and TRBJ1-5, with D possibly matching TRBD1 (6 bases). The CDR3 spans 15 residues. The V end was cut by 0 bases, the J end by 3 bases, with 9 bases between. Per germline, CDR1 LNHNV and CDR2 YYDKDF (reference sequence). Written as DNA, the CDR3 is TGTGCCACCAGCAGAGACAGGGGCCCCAATCAGCCCCAGCATTTT. This gives the protein CATSRDRGPNQPQHF.

In its sample, this clonotype was seen a few times. The chain employs TRBV4-3 and TRBJ2-3; no reliable D call. Trimming removed 0 bases from V and 0 bases from J, with 7 bases in between. The CDR3 is 15 residues long. Germline V CDR1 and CDR2: LGHNA, YSLEER. The CDR3 DNA sequence: TGCGCCAGCAGCCAAGAATCGGGTAGCACAGATACGCAGTATTTT. It specifies CASSQESGSTDTQYF.

There are a few counts of this clonotype. The chain uses TRBV6-1 and TRBJ2-7; 10 bases line up with TRBD1. Germline-derived CDR1 and CDR2 are MNHNS and SASEGT. V shed 5 bases, J shed 2 bases, and the junction held 6 bases outside the gene matches. CDR3 size: 15 residues. The CDR3 nucleotides are TGTGCCAGCAGTCTAAGGACAGGGGGAACCTACGAGCAGTACTTC. Translation gives CASSLRTGGTYEQYF.

This chain links TRBV30 with TRBJ2-3; tentatively, D is TRBD1 or TRBD2 (6 bases each). V was cut by 0 bases and J by 8 bases, with 12 bases left in between. From germline, CDR1 is GTSNPN and CDR2 SVGIG (reference sequence). CDR3 length: 13 amino acids. The CDR3 spells CAWSVGGSGTQYF. The CDR3 bases are TGTGCCTGGAGTGTAGGGGGGTCAGGTACGCAGTATTTT.

Of note for this clonotype: The junction departs from the called germline gene at one end, perhaps through a read error. V is TRBV6-1 and J is TRBJ2-2; tentative D call: TRBD2 (5 bases). This CDR3 region has 11 residues. In germline, CDR1 is MNHNS, CDR2 SASEGT. The CDR3 is CASSNTGELVF. CDR3 bases: TGTGCCAGCAGCAACACCGGGGAGCTGGTTTTT.

This clonotype was counted a few times. The V call is TRBV6-1, the J call TRBJ1-3; D remains unclear. The length of the CDR3 is 14 residues. V gave up 4 bases and J gave up 0 bases, with 7 bases separating them. Per the germline V gene, CDR1 is MNHNS and CDR2 is SASEGT. The CDR3 sequence: CASSGAISGNTIYF. The CDR3 DNA reads as TGTGCCAGCAGTGGAGCCATCTCTGGAAACACCATATATTTT.

The chain uses TRBV27 and TRBJ2-5, with TRBD2 identical over 9 bases. Germline CDR1 MNHEY, CDR2 SMNVEV (reference sequence). The CDR3 consists of 14 residues. V shed 6 bases, J shed 4 bases, and the junction held 6 bases outside the gene matches. CDR3 region: CASSSILAGETQYF. The CDR3 DNA is TGTGCCAGCAGCTCCATACTAGCGGGAGAGACCCAGTACTTC.

V and J are TRBV11-2 and TRBJ2-1; 9 positions agree with TRBD2. Germline CDR1 reads SGHAT; CDR2 reads FQNNGV. This CDR3 is built from 21 residues. J lost 7 bases, V lost 6 bases, and 28 bases had no gene match. The DNA of the CDR3 is TGTGCCAGCAGTTGGGCGGGGGGGGGGGGGGGGGGGGGGGGGGGGGGGAATGAGCAGTTCTTC. Amino acids: CASSWAGGGGGGGGGGNEQFF.

The rearrangement uses TRBV19 and TRBJ1-3, with 10 bases fitting TRBD1. Unmatched junction bases numbered 5, after V lost 6 bases and J lost 3 bases. The CDR3 length is 15 residues. Germline V gives CDR1 LNHDA, CDR2 SQIVND (reference sequence). The CDR3 DNA reads TGTGCCAGTAGCGCGGGACAGGGGAGTGGAAACACCATATATTTT. It is translated as CASSAGQGSGNTIYF.

This clonotype has at least ten counts. The chain joins TRBV29-1 to TRBJ2-1, with D perhaps matching TRBD1 (5 bases). Germline CDR1 reads SQVTM; CDR2 reads ANQGSEA. CDR3 length: 14 residues. V shed 3 bases and J shed 4 bases, with 13 bases lying between them. CDR3 nucleotide sequence: TGCAGCGTTGATGGTCAGGGCCAATACAATGAGCAGTTCTTC. Protein sequence: CSVDGQGQYNEQFF.

This clonotype has more than one count but fewer than ten. V usage is TRBV9 and J usage is TRBJ2-1; possible D gene TRBD2, 7 bases. The CDR3 loop spans 15 amino acids. In germline, CDR1 is SGDLS, CDR2 YYNGEE. Trimming took off 4 bases at V and 2 bases at J, with 13 bases between the two ends. This CDR3 reads CASSPQGRAYNEQFF. The CDR3 DNA is TGTGCCAGCAGCCCCCAGGGGAGGGCCTACAATGAGCAGTTCTTC.

Many counts were recorded for this clonotype. This chain uses TRBV2 with TRBJ1-3, with no clear D. Germline V gene sequence: CDR1 SNHLY, CDR2 FYNNEI. Trimming took off 2 bases at V and 0 bases at J, with 5 bases between the two ends. The CDR3 sequence is 14 residues long. In DNA form, the CDR3 reads TGTGCCAGCAGTGAAACAGTCTCTGGAAACACCATATATTTT. It translates to CASSETVSGNTIYF.

This clonotype was found a few times. V is TRBV4-1 and J is TRBJ2-2, with TRBD1 identical over 9 bases. Germline CDR1 is MGHRA and CDR2 is YSYEKL. V dropped 4 bases and J dropped 4; count of bases not matched to a gene: 7. The CDR3 loop spans 16 amino acids. The CDR3 DNA sequence: TGCGCCAGCAGCCCCCGGACAGGGGCATTCACCGGGGAGCTGTTTTTT. Its protein is CASSPRTGAFTGELFF.

There are many counts of this clonotype. The V and J genes are TRBV6-2 or TRBV6-3 and TRBJ2-3; unclear D gene. The CDR3 runs 11 residues. Between the trimmed V and J ends, which lost 8 bases and 6 bases, there was a span of 9 bases. The V gene's germline CDR1 is MNHEY and CDR2 SVGEGT. The CDR3 nucleotides read TGTGCCAGCTCAAAAGGTGATACGCAGTATTTT. It encodes CASSKGDTQYF.

This clonotype was observed a few times. The chain uses TRBV19 and TRBJ2-6; D not certain. V dropped 1 base and J dropped 1 base, with 5 bases sitting between them. The CDR3 length is 15 residues. CDR1 is LNHDA and CDR2 is SQIVND in the germline V gene (reference sequence). CDR3 nucleotides: TGTGCCAGTAGTATAGCAGGATCTGGGGCCAACGTCCTGACTTTC. This gives the protein CASSIAGSGANVLTF.